This T cell receptor beta chain was recorded in a study of cytomegalovirus exposure and HLA in healthy donors. This CDR3 has 13 amino acids. The V end lost 2 bases, the J end lost 4 bases, and 10 bases lay between the germline ends. Per the germline V gene, CDR1 is SGHRS and CDR2 is YFSETQ. A multiplex PCR was run with 60 Vbeta primers and 13 Jbeta primers. Sequencing used immunoSEQ multiplex PCR; TCRdb keeps in-frame clones, though not all of them. The sample records under 150,000 clones, roughly four fifths being singletons. Turning to this clone: The target antigen is unknown.

General observations from the study: Clonal expansion, a later analysis showed, was greater in HLA-associated TCR beta chains than in equally common others. Cytomegalovirus association was assigned to around 150 TCR beta chains. Immune exposure information comprised only CMV serostatus.

J is TRBJ2-7 and V is TRBV5-1; D might be TRBD2 (5 bases). Specimen: PBMCs. The clonotype comes from a man between 18 and 29 years old in good health and CMV-seronegative. Here the CDR3 reads CASSLEGTYEQYF. CDR3 sequence (DNA): TGCGCCAGCAGCTTAGAGGGTACGTACGAGCAGTACTTC. Complete variable domain (other parts from reference TRBV5-1 and TRBJ2-7): KAGVTQTPRYLIKTRGQQVTLSCSPISGHRSVSWYQQTPGQGLQFLFEYFSETQRNKGNFPGRFSGRQFSNSRSEMNVSTLELGDSALYLCASSLEGTYEQYFGPGTRLTVT.